What follows are 3 T cell receptor beta chains derived from one specimen sequenced in a study of CD8 T cells in ankylosing spondylitis. Regarding the study as a whole: There was a TCR beta motif, made of fewer than 10 highly homologous variants, that appeared characteristic of ankylosing spondylitis blood.

Their target antigens are unknown. TCRdb ran MiXCR on the 5' RACE reads and lists one entry per CDR3 protein. The data show about 800,000 distinct CDR3 sequences, over 9.5% seen once. The sequenced material came from blood, either unsorted or a sorted T cell fraction (not recorded which). The receptors here all came from a male donor with ankylosing spondylitis.

This clonotype was observed a few times. The chain combines TRBV20-1 with TRBJ2-7; D not certain. V was pared by 1 base and J by 1 base, with 14 bases between. The CDR3 is 15 amino acids. Germline-derived CDR1 and CDR2 are DFQATT and SNEGSKA (reference sequence). The DNA of the CDR3 is TGCAGTGCTAGAGCGATGAGGCCCACATCCTACGAGCAGTACTTC. The encoded protein is CSARAMRPTSYEQYF.

V usage is TRBV30 and J usage is TRBJ1-5; a weak D match, TRBD1 (5 bases). This CDR3 region has 12 residues. V lost 1 base to trimming and J lost 11 bases, with 12 bases between them. CDR1 and CDR2 (germline): GTSNPN, SVGIG (reference sequence). CDR3 residues: CAWSAQVGAQHF. CDR3 sequence (DNA): TGTGCCTGGAGTGCCCAAGTGGGGGCCCAGCATTTT. Drawing the rest from reference TRBV30 and TRBJ1-5, the complete variable domain is SQTIHQWPATLVQPVGSPLSLECTVEGTSNPNLYWYRQAAGRGLQLLFYSVGIGQISSEVPQNLSASRPQDRQFILSSKKLLLSDSGFYLCAWSAQVGAQHFGDGTRLSIL.

The V call is TRBV4-3, the J call TRBJ2-1, with D possibly being TRBD2 (6 bases). Trimming shortened V by 1 base and J by 4 bases, and 14 bases separated the two germline ends. Germline values: CDR1 LGHNA, CDR2 YSLEER. This CDR3 has 16 amino acids. CDR3 sequence (DNA): TGCGCCAGCAGCCAAGTGGGAGGAGTGAAATACAATGAGCAGTTCTTC. Amino acid sequence: CASSQVGGVKYNEQFF.